The text below deals with one TCR beta chain. The sample comes from a study of shared clonotypes between healthy human individuals. The CDR3 length is 15 residues. Germline CDR1 reads SGHKS; CDR2 reads YYEKEE (reference sequence). The ends lost 1 base at V and 6 bases at J; junction bases unmatched: 7. Data came from immunoSEQ multiplex PCR; TCRdb stores just in-frame clones and leaves some out. This table holds approximately 1,500,000 clones, more than 95% found once. This receptor was taken from a man younger than 45 in good health. The sequencing input was naive CD4+ T cells sorted from blood. The subset denotes: CD45RA+ positively selected. The chain employs TRBV5-5 and TRBJ2-1; 7 bases align to TRBD2. CDR3 nucleotide sequence: TGTGCCAGCAGCTTGCAGCCGTGGGGGGGCAATGAGCAGTTCTTC. It encodes CASSLQPWGGNEQFF.